These 22 T cell receptor beta chains were all obtained from the same sample, sequenced in a study of cytomegalovirus exposure and HLA in healthy donors. Primers: 60 Vbeta forward and 13 Jbeta reverse. The assay was immunoSEQ multiplex PCR, and TCRdb's table has in-frame clones only and misses some. Of just over 150,000 clones detected, 82% appear once; the ten largest clones hold around 6.6%. Input material: PBMCs. The receptor source for this set is a woman between 45 and 60 years old in good health and CMV-seropositive.

This sequence joins TRBV9 and TRBJ1-3, with 7 bases that match TRBD1. The V and J ends lost 2 bases and 0 bases, in that order; junction bases with no gene match: 5. The germline V gene encodes CDR1 SGDLS and CDR2 YYNGEE. The CDR3 spans 16 residues. Here the CDR3 reads CASSVRAGGSGNTIYF. The CDR3 DNA is TGTGCCAGCAGCGTGAGGGCAGGGGGCTCTGGAAACACCATATATTTT.

The rearrangement joins TRBV19 to TRBJ1-5, with TRBD1 matching 9 bases. V shed 7 bases and J 1 base; nucleotides not matched to a gene: 5. From germline, CDR1 is LNHDA and CDR2 SQIVND (reference sequence). CDR3 length equals 15 residues. This CDR3 reads CASNPQGASNQPQHF. The DNA for the CDR3 is TGTGCCAGTAATCCACAGGGGGCGAGCAATCAGCCCCAGCATTTT.

Details on this clone: Other DNA sequences in the same sample also yield this CDR3. The chain links TRBV5-1 to TRBJ1-1, with no clear D. Trimming pared 0 bases from V and 6 bases from J, leaving 12 bases between. Germline V lookup: CDR1 SGHRS, CDR2 YFSETQ. There are 14 residues in the CDR3. The DNA of the CDR3 is TGCGCCAGCAGCTTGGGGGAGGGCGGGTCTGAAGCTTTCTTT. This encodes CASSLGEGGSEAFF.

With respect to this clone: Germline and junction disagree at one end, which may indicate a read error. The chain recombines TRBV7-7 with TRBJ2-7; TRBD1 matches at 9 bases. In germline, CDR1 is SSHAT, CDR2 FNYEAQ (reference sequence). The CDR3 loop spans 15 amino acids. The CDR3 spells CASSYRDRVIYEQYF. The CDR3 region has the DNA TGTGCTAGCAGCTACCGGGACAGGGTTATCTACGAGCAGTACTTC.

This clone was observed a few times. This rearrangement joins TRBV27 to TRBJ1-1, with TRBD1 identical over 11 bases. J was trimmed by 5 bases and V by 3 bases; bases with no gene match: 2. This CDR3 comprises 14 residues. CDR1 and CDR2 from the germline V gene are MNHEY and SMNVEV (reference sequence). CDR3 in DNA: TGTGCCAGCAGTTTCGGGACAGGGGGAACTGAAGCTTTCTTT. Translating it yields CASSFGTGGTEAFF.

The genes are TRBV30 and TRBJ1-1; 8 positions match TRBD1. Germline CDR1 and CDR2: GTSNPN and SVGIG (reference sequence). This CDR3 region has 13 residues. Trimming at V came to 0 bases and at J to 8 bases, leaving 5 bases not matched to a gene. CDR3 sequence (DNA): TGTGCCTGGAGTGTATGGGGACAGGCAGAAGCTTTCTTT. Its translation is CAWSVWGQAEAFF.

This rearrangement joins TRBV19 to TRBJ2-7, with 8 bases matching TRBD1. With V trimmed by 4 bases and J by 6 bases, 2 bases remained unmatched. The V gene's germline CDR1 is LNHDA and CDR2 SQIVND (reference sequence). The CDR3 has 12 amino acids. CDR3 DNA sequence: TGTGCCAGTAGTAGAGACAGGGGCGAGCAGTACTTC. Amino acids: CASSRDRGEQYF.

The chain combines TRBV5-6 with TRBJ1-2; D might be TRBD1 (6 bases). Germline values: CDR1 SGHDT, CDR2 YYEEEE. With 0 bases removed from V and 0 bases from J, the gap between germline ends came to 12 bases. This CDR3 comprises 16 residues. This CDR3 is CASSLVSTGTNYGYTF. DNA for the CDR3: TGTGCCAGCAGCTTGGTCTCCACAGGGACTAACTATGGCTACACCTTC.

The chain employs TRBV6-5 and TRBJ1-6; 8 bases are shared with TRBD1. CDR1 MNHEY and CDR2 SVGAGI come from the germline V gene. This CDR3 contains 16 residues. Trimming at V came to 2 bases and at J to 9 bases, leaving 9 bases not matched to a gene. CDR3 residues: CASSYKGQGGSSPLHF. As DNA, the CDR3 is TGTGCCAGCAGTTACAAAGGACAGGGAGGATCTTCACCCCTCCACTTT.

The chain combines TRBV6-6 with TRBJ1-3; TRBD1 might be the D (6 bases). Trimming took off 2 bases at V and 0 bases at J, with 8 bases between the two ends. The CDR3 runs 15 residues. Germline V CDR1 and CDR2: MNHNY, SVGAGI (reference sequence). CDR3 sequence (DNA): TGTGCCAGCAGTTACGGGGGCCTCTCTGGAAACACCATATATTTT. This translates into CASSYGGLSGNTIYF.

The chain recombines TRBV7-9 with TRBJ2-7; 8 nucleotides match TRBD2. CDR3 length: 14 residues. Germline values: CDR1 SEHNR, CDR2 FQNEAQ (reference sequence). As DNA, the CDR3 is TGTGCTGGCCCCCGGGGGGGGGTGGGGTACGAGCAGTACTTC. Residues: CAGPRGGVGYEQYF.

V usage is TRBV7-9 and J usage is TRBJ2-3, with TRBD1 identical over 7 bases. CDR1 SEHNR and CDR2 FQNEAQ come from the germline V gene (reference sequence). V lost 5 bases and J lost 4; bases outside the gene matches: 3. The CDR3 covers 13 residues. The DNA of the CDR3 is TGTGCCAGCAGCCAGGGGACAGCAGATACGCAGTATTTT. Residues: CASSQGTADTQYF.

The chain has TRBV6-1 and TRBJ2-7; TRBD2 matches at 13 bases. The V gene's germline CDR1 is MNHNS and CDR2 SASEGT. V lost 4 bases and J lost 4; bases outside the gene matches: 4. The CDR3 contains 15 residues. The CDR3 loop is CASSALAGGRYEQYF. CDR3 coding DNA: TGTGCCAGCAGTGCACTAGCGGGGGGGCGGTACGAGCAGTACTTC.

The chain joins TRBV6-1 to TRBJ2-7, with a tentative D call TRBD2 (5 bases). The CDR3 runs to 14 residues. V lost 3 bases, J lost 3 bases, and 12 bases lay in between. Germline V gene lookup returns CDR1 MNHNS and CDR2 SASEGT. The CDR3 spells CASSEGSGGYEQYF. The CDR3 region has the DNA TGTGCCAGCAGTGAGGGCTCCGGAGGCTACGAGCAGTACTTC.

The CDR3 coding sequence is TGTGCCAGCCGATCGGGGGGGGACGCCTCTGGAAACACCATATATTTT. Translating it yields CASRSGGDASGNTIYF. This sequence joins TRBV19 and TRBJ1-3, with D perhaps TRBD1 (5 bases). The CDR3 sequence is 16 residues long. The germline gives CDR1 LNHDA, CDR2 SQIVND (reference sequence). Deletions cut 9 bases from V and 0 bases from J, with 18 bases between.

V gene TRBV2 combines with J gene TRBJ1-1, with D possibly being TRBD1 (6 bases). V lost 7 bases to trimming and J lost 1 base, with 10 bases between them. Germline CDR1 SNHLY, CDR2 FYNNEI. CDR3 length: 13 residues. The chain's CDR3 is CASTGTRNTEAFF. CDR3 nucleotides: TGTGCCAGCACCGGGACAAGGAACACTGAAGCTTTCTTT.

The gene calls are TRBV30 and TRBJ2-2; maybe TRBD2 (5 bases). V was pared by 4 bases and J by 0 bases, with 12 bases between. This CDR3 is 15 amino acids long. Germline CDR1 reads GTSNPN; CDR2 reads SVGIG (reference sequence). CDR3 residues: CAWNNDGTNTGELFF. CDR3 sequence (DNA): TGTGCCTGGAATAACGACGGGACGAACACCGGGGAGCTGTTTTTT.

As DNA, the CDR3 is TGTGCCTGGAGTACAGGCGTTCAGCCCCAGCATTTT. It specifies CAWSTGVQPQHF. V usage is TRBV30 and J usage is TRBJ1-5, with D possibly being TRBD1 (5 bases). Germline CDR1 GTSNPN, CDR2 SVGIG (reference sequence). CDR3 size: 12 residues. V was clipped by 2 bases and J by 6 bases, with 8 bases between them.

The chain uses TRBV27 and TRBJ2-3; 9 nucleotides match TRBD2. The CDR3 sequence is 13 residues long. CDR1 is MNHEY, CDR2 SMNVEV, per germline (reference sequence). With 8 bases clipped from V and 2 bases from J, the junction kept 2 bases outside the gene matches. The CDR3 spells CASAGGITDTQYF. The CDR3 nucleotides are TGTGCCAGCGCGGGGGGGATCACAGATACGCAGTATTTT.

This chain uses TRBV27 with TRBJ2-7, with a possible D match to TRBD2 (6 bases). The CDR3 consists of 16 residues. V lost 4 bases to trimming and J lost 0 bases, with 16 bases between them. Germline V CDR1 and CDR2: MNHEY, SMNVEV (reference sequence). Written as DNA, the CDR3 is TGTGCCAGCAGTTCTTTTACGGGACTGGCCTCCTACGAGCAGTACTTC. It is translated as CASSSFTGLASYEQYF.

The J gene is TRBJ2-7, the V gene TRBV6-5, with D perhaps TRBD2 (5 bases). CDR3 length: 13 amino acids. Trimming cost V 8 bases and J 6 bases, with 17 bases left between them. Germline V gene lookup returns CDR1 MNHEY and CDR2 SVGAGI. In nucleotides, the CDR3 is TGTGCCAGCCGCCGGGGTCGGGCGGGCGAGCAGTACTTC. Protein: CASRRGRAGEQYF.

This chain uses TRBV21-1 with TRBJ1-5; the table's TRBD1 call for D was not verified on the DNA. TRBV21-1 is labeled a pseudogene. This CDR3 has 14 residues. This chain's CDR3 is CASRGDRVNQPQHF. For the CDR3, the DNA is TGTGCCAGCAGAGGTGACAGGGTCAATCAGCCCCAGCATTTT.